Presented here are 27 T cell receptor beta chains from one specimen sequenced in a study of blood T cell repertoires in COVID-19. Sequenced by immunoSEQ multiplex PCR; TCRdb stores in-frame clones only, minus some. The sample shows around 75,000 clones, approximately 84% of them seen only once. The sequencing sample was made of peripheral blood. These receptors were obtained from a man between 50 and 59 years old with COVID-19, enrolled during active disease.

The chain combines TRBV30 with TRBJ1-6, with 8 bases aligning to TRBD1. CDR1 is GTSNPN and CDR2 is SVGIG in the germline V gene (reference sequence). The CDR3 covers 15 residues. V was clipped by 3 bases and J by 6 bases; unmatched bases: 7. Here the CDR3 DNA reads TGTGCCTGGAGGAGGGGGACAGGAGGTAATTCACCCCTCCACTTT. This encodes CAWRRGTGGNSPLHF. Filled out from reference TRBV30 and TRBJ1-6, the complete variable domain reads SQTIHQWPATLVQPVGSPLSLECTVEGTSNPNLYWYRQAAGRGLQLLFYSVGIGQISSEVPQNLSASRPQDRQFILSSKKLLLSDSGFYLCAWRRGTGGNSPLHFGNGTRLTVT.

V gene TRBV6-4 combines with J gene TRBJ1-6; 10 bases are a match to TRBD1. There are 15 residues in the CDR3. J gave up 7 bases and V 3 bases, and 3 bases lay outside the gene matches. CDR1 and CDR2 (germline): MRHNA, SNTAGT. CDR3 loop: CASSEGTGENSPLHF. Here the CDR3 DNA reads TGTGCCAGCAGTGAAGGGACAGGGGAAAATTCACCCCTCCACTTT.

The V and J genes are TRBV2 and TRBJ1-4; D unclear. The V end lost 5 bases, the J end lost 4 bases, and 2 bases lay between the germline ends. The CDR3 contains 11 residues. Germline V gene data show CDR1 as SNHLY and CDR2 as FYNNEI. The CDR3 loop reads CASSLNEKLFF. In nucleotides, the CDR3 is TGTGCCAGCAGTCTTAATGAAAAACTGTTTTTT.

V is TRBV6-5 and J is TRBJ2-1, with a tentative D call TRBD1 (6 bases). V lost 5 bases to trimming and J lost 4 bases, with 9 bases between them. Germline CDR1 and CDR2: MNHEY and SVGAGI. This CDR3 spans 13 amino acids. CDR3: CASSRDRYNEQFF. CDR3 nucleotides: TGTGCCAGCAGTCGAGACAGGTACAATGAGCAGTTCTTC.

This rearrangement joins TRBV7-9 to TRBJ2-2; 8 bases are a match to TRBD2. The CDR3 contains 16 residues. Trimming cost V 5 bases and J 1 base; bases outside gene matches: 6. Germline CDR1 and CDR2: SEHNR and FQNEAQ (reference sequence). The CDR3 DNA follows: TGTGCCAGCAGCCCGGTTGCGGGAGGGAACACCGGGGAGCTGTTTTTT. Its translation: CASSPVAGGNTGELFF.

The chain carries TRBV6-2 or TRBV6-3 and TRBJ2-7, with D perhaps matching TRBD1 (5 bases). CDR1 and CDR2 (germline): MNHEY, SVGEGT. V lost 5 bases, J lost 2 bases, and 13 bases lay in between. This CDR3 has 14 amino acids. DNA for the CDR3: TGTGCCAGCAGTAGACAGAGACCAACCTACGAGCAGTACTTC. Translation: CASSRQRPTYEQYF.

J is TRBJ2-3 and V is TRBV5-1; 8 bases are a match to TRBD2. This CDR3 has 14 residues. V shed 1 base, J shed 5 bases, and the junction held 3 bases outside the gene matches. Germline CDR1 is SGHRS and CDR2 is YFSETQ. CDR3 DNA: TGCGCCAGCAGCTTGTCGGGAGGGCAAGATACGCAGTATTTT. Its translation: CASSLSGGQDTQYF.

The chain uses TRBV7-9 and TRBJ2-4, with D maybe TRBD2 (6 bases). V was pared by 4 bases and J by 7 bases, with 14 bases between. This CDR3 is built from 14 residues. Germline V gene sequence: CDR1 SEHNR, CDR2 FQNEAQ (reference sequence). The CDR3 protein is CASSWSGGVNIQYF. The CDR3 coding sequence is TGTGCCAGCAGCTGGTCCGGGGGAGTCAACATTCAGTACTTC. The full variable domain, its missing parts supplied by reference TRBV7-9 and TRBJ2-4, is DTGVSQNPRHKITKRGQNVTFRCDPISEHNRLYWYRQTLGQGPEFLTYFQNEAQLEKSRLLSDRFSAERPKGSFSTLEIQRTEQGDSAMYLCASSWSGGVNIQYFGAGTRLSVL.

Notes on this clone: The identical CDR3 is also encoded by other nucleotide sequences in the sample. V is TRBV5-1 and J is TRBJ1-1; no firm D call. The CDR3 contains 12 residues. The germline V gene has CDR1 SGHRS and CDR2 YFSETQ. V gave up 4 bases and J gave up 1 base, with 5 bases separating them. The CDR3 here is CASSRGNTEAFF. The CDR3 DNA reads as TGCGCCAGCAGCCGCGGGAACACTGAAGCTTTCTTT.

This clone was seen just once. The rearrangement joins TRBV7-3 to TRBJ2-3, with D possibly TRBD2 on 6 matching bases. The CDR3 spans 15 residues. V gave up 2 bases and J gave up 6 bases, with 15 bases separating them. Germline CDR1 and CDR2: SGHTA and FQGTGA. The CDR3 loop is CASSLLAAPGDTQYF. CDR3 DNA sequence: TGTGCCAGCAGCTTATTAGCGGCCCCGGGGGATACGCAGTATTTT.

The V call is TRBV15, the J call TRBJ1-2; D is undetermined. The CDR3 length is 15 residues. Trimming pared 2 bases from V and 3 bases from J, leaving 13 bases between. Germline-derived CDR1 and CDR2 are LNHNV and YYDKDF (reference sequence). The CDR3 DNA sequence: TGTGCCACCAGCAGACCCCCGAGAGCGGACTATGGCTACACCTTC. Translated, it gives CATSRPPRADYGYTF. Based on the CDR3 plus reference TRBV15 and TRBJ1-2, the full variable domain is DAMVIQNPRYQVTQFGKPVTLSCSQTLNHNVMYWYQQKSSQAPKLLFHYYDKDFNNEADTPDNFQSRRPNTSFCFLDIRSPGLGDTAMYLCATSRPPRADYGYTFGSGTRLTVV.

CDR3 residues: CATSDSGRGLYNEQFF. The CDR3 nucleotides read TGTGCCACCAGTGATAGCGGGAGGGGGCTCTACAATGAGCAGTTCTTC. The V call is TRBV24-1, the J call TRBJ2-1, with 10 bases fitting TRBD2. Germline trimming cut 3 bases from V and 3 bases from J; bases unmatched to any gene: 4. The CDR3 has 16 residues. Looked up from germline, CDR1 is KGHDR and CDR2 is SFDVKD.

The chain combines TRBV5-1 with TRBJ2-3, with D possibly TRBD2 on 6 matching bases. The germline CDR1 and CDR2 sequences are SGHRS and YFSETQ. The CDR3 contains 14 residues. Deletions cut 4 bases from V and 1 base from J, with 10 bases between. CDR3 coding DNA: TGCGCCAGCAGCGAAATAGCGGGCACAGATACGCAGTATTTT. Translating gives CASSEIAGTDTQYF.

A remark on this clone: Compared with germline, one end of the junction differs, possibly owing to a read error. This CDR3 is also generated by other DNA sequences in the sample. This rearrangement joins TRBV4-1 to TRBJ2-3; no reliable D call. CDR3 length: 17 residues. In germline, CDR1 is MGHRA, CDR2 YSYEKL. CDR3 residues: CASSQDTSGASTDTQYF. Written as DNA, the CDR3 is TGCGCCAGCAGTCAAGATACGTCAGGCGCGAGCACAGATACGCAGTATTTT.

The chain recombines TRBV2 with TRBJ2-2; tentative D call: TRBD2 (6 bases). V was pared by 8 bases and J by 6 bases, with 16 bases between. Looked up from germline, CDR1 is SNHLY and CDR2 is FYNNEI. CDR3 length: 14 residues. The CDR3 sequence: CASLAEGHSGELFF. The CDR3 bases are TGTGCCAGCTTAGCGGAGGGCCATTCCGGGGAGCTGTTTTTT.

This clone was picked up one time. This chain connects TRBV29-1 to TRBJ1-1; 7 bases match TRBD1. Trimming at V came to 7 bases and at J to 1 base, leaving 12 bases not matched to a gene. The CDR3 extends over 15 amino acids. Per germline, CDR1 SQVTM and CDR2 ANQGSEA. CDR3 loop: CSASTGAGKNTEAFF. CDR3 coding DNA: TGCAGCGCCTCAACAGGGGCAGGGAAGAACACTGAAGCTTTCTTT.

CDR3 sequence: CASSVEVDRTVDGYTF. The CDR3 DNA is TGTGCCAGCAGCGTAGAGGTGGACAGGACGGTAGATGGCTACACCTTC. V is TRBV9 and J is TRBJ1-2; 7 bases are shared with TRBD1. The germline gives CDR1 SGDLS, CDR2 YYNGEE. The length of the CDR3 is 16 residues. V lost 0 bases, J lost 6 bases, and 11 bases stayed unmatched.

The rearrangement joins TRBV4-3 to TRBJ1-2; 8 nucleotides agree with TRBD1. This CDR3 is built from 16 residues. CDR1 is LGHNA, CDR2 YSLEER, per germline. V was clipped by 0 bases and J by 6 bases; unmatched bases: 9. Here the CDR3 DNA reads TGCGCCAGCAGCCAAGATTTGGCAGGGGGCCATGATGGCTACACCTTC. Its protein is CASSQDLAGGHDGYTF.

J is TRBJ2-1 and V is TRBV6-5, with 9 bases fitting TRBD1. The trim removed 6 bases at V and 6 bases at J, leaving 9 bases unmatched. Per germline, CDR1 MNHEY and CDR2 SVGAGI. This CDR3 region has 15 residues. The DNA for the CDR3 is TGTGCCAGCAGCTACGCCGGGACAGGGCTCAATGAGCAGTTCTTC. This translates into CASSYAGTGLNEQFF.

V gene TRBV6-1 combines with J gene TRBJ1-2; 9 bases fit TRBD1. Germline V gives CDR1 MNHNS, CDR2 SASEGT. CDR3 length: 13 residues. V shed 0 bases and J 11 bases; nucleotides not matched to a gene: 4. The CDR3 DNA follows: TGTGCCAGCAGTGAAGCGGGGACAGGGCGTTACACCTTC. Residues: CASSEAGTGRYTF.

The chain links TRBV3-1 (or the pseudogene TRBV3-2) to TRBJ2-5, with 7 bases aligning to TRBD2. The CDR3 consists of 14 residues. Germline values: CDR1 LGHDT, CDR2 YNNKEL (reference sequence). Unmatched junction bases numbered 6, after V lost 3 bases and J lost 5 bases. CDR3 region: CASSHRGSYETQYF. CDR3 coding DNA: TGTGCCAGCAGCCATCGCGGGAGTTATGAGACCCAGTACTTC.

The V and J genes are TRBV29-1 and TRBJ1-5, with unresolved D. Germline loops: CDR1 SQVTM, CDR2 ANQGSEA. Trimming stripped 7 bases from V and 6 bases from J, with 13 bases between. The CDR3 runs to 12 residues. CDR3 sequence reads: CSAGEGSQPQHF. DNA of the CDR3: TGCAGCGCCGGGGAGGGTTCTCAGCCCCAGCATTTT.

V gene TRBV2 combines with J gene TRBJ2-3, with D perhaps TRBD1 (5 bases). The V and J ends lost 3 bases and 6 bases respectively, with 10 bases between them. This CDR3 has 13 amino acids. Germline V gene data show CDR1 as SNHLY and CDR2 as FYNNEI. CDR3 sequence: CASSDKAGDTQYF. The CDR3 nucleotides are TGTGCCAGCAGTGATAAGGCAGGGGATACGCAGTATTTT. Full variable domain (missing parts from reference TRBV2 and TRBJ2-3): EPEVTQTPSHQVTQMGQEVILRCVPISNHLYFYWYRQILGQKVEFLVSFYNNEISEKSEIFDDQFSVERPDGSNFTLKIRSTKLEDSAMYFCASSDKAGDTQYFGPGTRLTVL.

The chain carries TRBV7-2 and TRBJ1-6; 10 bases agree with TRBD1. Germline V lookup: CDR1 SGHTA, CDR2 FQGNSA. The J segment lost 11 bases and the V segment lost 5 bases, leaving 9 bases of the junction unmatched. The CDR3 has 15 amino acids. The CDR3 loop is CASSPKTGGWTPLHF. CDR3 nucleotides: TGTGCCAGCAGCCCGAAGACAGGGGGCTGGACACCCCTCCACTTT.

This chain joins TRBV28 and TRBJ2-7; D unclear. Germline V gives CDR1 MDHEN, CDR2 SYDVKM. Between the trimmed V and J ends, which lost 10 bases and 2 bases, there was a span of 15 bases. This CDR3 contains 13 residues. CDR3 nucleotides: TGTGCCACTTCCTCTGTTGGCACCTACGAGCAGTACTTC. Translated, it gives CATSSVGTYEQYF.

The V call is TRBV29-1, the J call TRBJ2-3, with 9 bases matching TRBD2. CDR1 and CDR2 (germline): SQVTM, ANQGSEA. The trim removed 7 bases at V and 4 bases at J, leaving 15 bases unmatched. The CDR3 is made up of 16 amino acids. This chain's CDR3 is CSALIAGGPTPDTQYF. CDR3 nucleotides: TGCAGCGCCCTCATTGCGGGAGGGCCCACCCCAGATACGCAGTATTTT.

The chain carries TRBV6-7 and TRBJ1-2; TRBD1 matches 7 bases. TRBV6-7 is sorted into the ORF group, with uncertain function. The CDR3 is 17 residues long. The V segment lost 7 bases and the J segment 8 bases; nucleotides outside the gene matches: 22. CDR3 nucleotides: TGTGCCAGCATCCCCACCTCCTCAGGGGGGACAGTGAGAGGCTACACCTTC. Amino acid sequence: CASIPTSSGGTVRGYTF.